This is a list of T cell receptor beta chains from one sample in a study of PD-L1 blockade in urothelial cancer. TCRdb keeps only in-frame clones here, not all; method: immunoSEQ multiplex PCR. The sample lists about 79,000 clones, around 85% occurring once. Sequences were derived from PBMCs, sampled around atezolizumab (anti-PD-L1) treatment. The receptors were gathered from a man in his sixties with urothelial cancer. The CDR3 runs from the conserved cysteine through the conserved F or W. A D gene is named only where the DNA matches it firmly. Clone size is stated in some rows and not others, as once, few, many or a class when expanded.

d_call | j_call | clone_size | cdr3_length | v_call | cdr3_nt | cdr3_aa
TRBD1 | TRBJ1-5 | . | 12 | TRBV7-2 | TGTGCCAGCAGCCTCGGGACAGCGCCCCAGCATTTT | CASSLGTAPQHF
TRBD1 | TRBJ1-2 | . | 12 | TRBV29-1 | TGCAGCGTAGGCGACAGGGCGGAGGGCTACACCTTC | CSVGDRAEGYTF
. | TRBJ2-7 | . | 14 | TRBV15 | TGTGCCACCAGCGTTGGGGGGTCAGCGAGCGAGCAGTACTTC | CATSVGGSASEQYF
TRBD1 | TRBJ1-6 | . | 15 | TRBV11-3 | TGTGCCAGCAGCTTAACAGGGGGGAATAATTCACCCCTCCACTTT | CASSLTGGNNSPLHF
. | TRBJ1-1 | . | 15 | TRBV18 | TGTGCCAGCTCACCCGCGGACGGGATGAACACTGAAGCTTTCTTT | CASSPADGMNTEAFF
. | TRBJ2-7 | . | 16 | TRBV10-2 | TGCGCCAGCAGGGACACTAAATTATTTCTCTCCTACGAGCAGTACTTC | CASRDTKLFLSYEQYF
. | TRBJ2-7 | . | 13 | TRBV4-3 | TGCGCCAGCAGCCAAGATTCTTTTCTCGAGCAGTACTTC | CASSQDSFLEQYF
TRBD1 | TRBJ2-1 | . | 14 | TRBV6-4 | TGTGCCAGCAGTGCGGACAGGGGAAATCGGGAGCAGTTCTTC | CASSADRGNREQFF
. | TRBJ1-5 | . | 14 | TRBV6-1 | TGTGCCACCAGCAGGGGCAGTGACAATCAGCCCCAGCATTTT | CATSRGSDNQPQHF
TRBD2 | TRBJ2-7 | . | 13 | TRBV10-1 | TGCGCCAGCAGTGAGTCGGGGAGGGTCGAGCAGTACTTC | CASSESGRVEQYF
TRBD2 | TRBJ2-1 | . | 14 | TRBV25-1 | TGTGCCAGCAGTGATCTGACTAGCGGGGGCGAACAGTTCTTC | CASSDLTSGGEQFF
. | TRBJ1-5 | . | 13 | TRBV6-1 | TGTGCCAGCAGTGGACAAATCAATCAGCCCCAGCATTTT | CASSGQINQPQHF
. | TRBJ1-4 | . | 17 | TRBV25-1 | TGTGCCAGCAGTGATGGTCTGCGCGGACAGAGTAATGAAAAACTGTTTTTT | CASSDGLRGQSNEKLFF
TRBD2 | TRBJ2-1 | . | 18 | TRBV9 | TGTGCCAGCAGCGTTGGGACTAGCGGGGCCGGCTCCTACAATGAGCAGTTCTTC | CASSVGTSGAGSYNEQFF
. | TRBJ2-7 | . | 16 | TRBV7-9 | TGTGCCAGCAGCTTAAACGCAATCGGGGGCTCCTACGAGCAGTACTTC | CASSLNAIGGSYEQYF
TRBD1 | TRBJ1-2 | once | 14 | TRBV5-5 | TGTGCCAGCAGCCTGGTGACAGGGGAATATGGCTACACCTTC | CASSLVTGEYGYTF
TRBD2 | TRBJ2-5 | . | 15 | TRBV10-3 | TGTGCCATCAGTCGCAGCGGGGGGGGGCAAGAGACCCAGTACTTC | CAISRSGGGQETQYF
TRBD1 | TRBJ1-1 | . | 14 | TRBV18 | TGTGCCAGCTCACCGGGACAGGGCGGCACTGAAGCTTTCTTT | CASSPGQGGTEAFF
. | TRBJ1-3 | few | 13 | TRBV15 | TGTGCCACCAGCAGAGATCCCAGAAACACCATATATTTT | CATSRDPRNTIYF
. | TRBJ2-3 | . | 13 | TRBV5-1 | TGCGCCAGCAGCTTGGGCATTAGAGATACGCAGTATTTT | CASSLGIRDTQYF
. | TRBJ2-1 | . | 15 | TRBV19 | TGTGCCAGTAGTATTCCCGACAGGCCGACTAATGAGCAGTTCTTC | CASSIPDRPTNEQFF
TRBD1 | TRBJ2-2 | . | 15 | TRBV11-1 | TGTGCCAGCAGCCAACAGGGGGCTTGGACCGGGGAGCTGTTTTTT | CASSQQGAWTGELFF
TRBD1 | TRBJ2-7 | . | 16 | TRBV4-1 | TGCGCCAGCAGCCGGGTTGATATGGGACAGGCCTACGAGCAGTACTTC | CASSRVDMGQAYEQYF
TRBD2 | TRBJ2-5 | . | 13 | TRBV30 | TGTGCCTGGACCCAGCGGGGGGCAGAGACCCAGTACTTC | CAWTQRGAETQYF
TRBD2 | TRBJ2-3 | . | 18 | TRBV14 | TGTGCCAGCAGCGCGACCGGGACTAGCGGGGACACAGGAGATACGCAGTATTTT | CASSATGTSGDTGDTQYF
. | TRBJ1-6 | . | 14 | TRBV5-8 | TGTGCCAGCAGCCAGGGCTCCTATAATTCACCCCTCCACTTT | CASSQGSYNSPLHF
TRBD2 | TRBJ2-3 | . | 17 | TRBV25-1 | TGTGCCAGCAGTGAATATAGGGGCGGGGGAAGCACAGATACGCAGTATTTT | CASSEYRGGGSTDTQYF
TRBD1 | TRBJ2-2 | . | 17 | TRBV7-8 | TGTGCCAGCAGCACCCGGGACAGGGGTCGTATAGCCGGGGAGCTGTTTTTT | CASSTRDRGRIAGELFF
. | TRBJ2-3 | . | 14 | TRBV7-2 | TGTGCCAGCAGCTTCGGACAGATCACAGATACGCAGTATTTT | CASSFGQITDTQYF
TRBD1 | TRBJ1-2 | . | 14 | TRBV6-6 | TGTGCCAGCAGTATCACCCAGGGGGCGGGCGGCTACACCTTC | CASSITQGAGGYTF
. | TRBJ2-5 | . | 14 | TRBV25-1 | TGTGCCAGCAGTGAAGGAGGGAACCAAGAGACCCAGTACTTC | CASSEGGNQETQYF
TRBD2 | TRBJ2-5 | . | 17 | TRBV5-5 | TGTGCCAGCAGATCCGGGACTAGCGGGGGCCTACAAGAGACCCAGTACTTC | CASRSGTSGGLQETQYF
. | TRBJ2-3 | . | 16 | TRBV27 | TGTGCCAGCAGTTTCTCCAGACAGTCTAGGACAGATACGCAGTATTTT | CASSFSRQSRTDTQYF
TRBD2 | TRBJ2-7 | once | 14 | TRBV9 | TGTGCCAGCAGCGTTGCGGGGGGGCTCGGCGAGCAGTACTTC | CASSVAGGLGEQYF
. | TRBJ1-6 | few | 13 | TRBV14 | TGTGCCAGCAGCCTAAGACAGACAGAGCCCCTCCACTTT | CASSLRQTEPLHF
TRBD1 | TRBJ2-3 | . | 14 | TRBV5-4 | TGTGCCAGCAGCTTGGCCAGGGGGCGAGATACGCAGTATTTT | CASSLARGRDTQYF
. | TRBJ2-6 | . | 15 | TRBV6-6 | TGTGCCAGCAGTGTCGGGTGGTCTGGGGCCAACGTCCTGACTTTC | CASSVGWSGANVLTF
TRBD1 | TRBJ1-3 | . | 17 | TRBV5-1 | TGCGCCAGCAGCTTGATCCCAGCGGACAGGGCTGGAAACACCATATATTTT | CASSLIPADRAGNTIYF
. | TRBJ2-6 | . | 13 | TRBV15 | TGTGCCACCAGTGAGTCTGGGGCCAACGTCCTGACTTTC | CATSESGANVLTF